Shown below are 5 T cell receptor beta chains from a single sample sequenced in a study of T cells in Graves' hyperthyroidism and ophthalmopathy. There were TCR beta CDR3 regions amplified from RNA transcripts. A set of HTBI primers served as the primers for a first-round RT-PCR of the TCR CDR3. TCRdb re-called the multiplex PCR reads with MiXCR, one entry per CDR3 protein. There are hundreds of thousands of distinct CDR3 sequences in the sample; about two fifths occur only once, and approximately 10% lies in the top ten. The material sequenced was blood. The receptors originated from a man aged 18 to 29 with Graves' hyperthyroidism.

The gene calls are TRBV14 and TRBJ2-7, with D maybe TRBD1 (5 bases). V lost 2 bases, J lost 2 bases, and 13 bases lay in between. Germline-derived CDR1 and CDR2 are SGHDN and FVKESK. This CDR3 has 15 amino acids. The DNA of the CDR3 is TGTGCCAGCAGCCAACCTCAGGGTAAGCCCTACGAGCAGTACTTC. It yields the protein CASSQPQGKPYEQYF.

This clonotype was seen many times. This sequence joins TRBV7-9 and TRBJ1-1, with D perhaps matching TRBD1 (6 bases). There are 16 residues in the CDR3. Trimming removed 0 bases at V and 0 bases at J, with 11 bases between. The V gene's germline CDR1 is SEHNR and CDR2 FQNEAQ (reference sequence). The CDR3 coding sequence is TGTGCCAGCAGCTTAGCGGCGAGGGGGATGAACACTGAAGCTTTCTTT. Its protein product is CASSLAARGMNTEAFF.

In DNA, the CDR3 is TGCAGTGCTAGAGGGGACCACGAGGGGTCTGGAAACACCATATATTTT. Its protein is CSARGDHEGSGNTIYF. The chain recombines TRBV20-1 with TRBJ1-3, with a possible D match to TRBD1 (5 bases). CDR1 and CDR2 from the germline V gene are DFQATT and SNEGSKA (reference sequence). The CDR3 runs to 16 residues. Between the trimmed V and J ends, which lost 1 base and 1 base, there was a span of 14 bases.

The rearrangement joins TRBV15 to TRBJ2-5; D is perhaps TRBD2 (6 bases). Trimming left V 10 bases short and J 2 bases short, with 20 bases between. CDR3 length: 15 amino acids. CDR1 is LNHNV, CDR2 YYDKDF, per germline (reference sequence). The CDR3 bases are TGTGCCAGCTCGCCTCTCCTAGCGTCTCAAGAGACCCAGTACTTC. Translation gives CASSPLLASQETQYF.

This clonotype was detected only a few times. The DNA of the CDR3 is TGTGCCAGCAGCGACTACGGACGGAGCTCCTACGAGCAGTACTTC. Translated, it gives CASSDYGRSSYEQYF. The chain is built from TRBV7-9 and TRBJ2-7; tentative D call: TRBD2 (5 bases). The CDR3 length is 15 residues. The germline V gene encodes CDR1 SEHNR and CDR2 FQNEAQ (reference sequence). V was trimmed by 5 bases and J by 0 bases, leaving 14 bases between them.